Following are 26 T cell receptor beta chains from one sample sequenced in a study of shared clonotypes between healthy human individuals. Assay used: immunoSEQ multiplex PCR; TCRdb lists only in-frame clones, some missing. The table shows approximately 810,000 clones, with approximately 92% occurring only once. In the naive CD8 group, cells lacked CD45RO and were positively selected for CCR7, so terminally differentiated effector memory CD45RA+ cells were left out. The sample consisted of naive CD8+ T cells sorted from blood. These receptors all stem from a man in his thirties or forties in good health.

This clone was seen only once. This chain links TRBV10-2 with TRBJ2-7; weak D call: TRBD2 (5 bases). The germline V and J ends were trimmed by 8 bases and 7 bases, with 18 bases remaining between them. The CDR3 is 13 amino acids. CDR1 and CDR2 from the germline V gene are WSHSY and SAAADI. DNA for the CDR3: TGCGCCAGCCACTCTAGCTTTCCCAATGAGCAGTACTTC. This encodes CASHSSFPNEQYF.

CDR3 sequence (DNA): TGTGCCAGCAGTTCCCTAGCGGCCTCCTACGAGCAGTACTTC. This codes for CASSSLAASYEQYF. The chain links TRBV5-6 to TRBJ2-7; TRBD2 matches at 7 bases. The germline CDR1 and CDR2 sequences are SGHDT and YYEEEE. CDR3 size: 14 residues. The J segment lost 0 bases and the V segment lost 5 bases, leaving 5 bases of the junction unmatched.

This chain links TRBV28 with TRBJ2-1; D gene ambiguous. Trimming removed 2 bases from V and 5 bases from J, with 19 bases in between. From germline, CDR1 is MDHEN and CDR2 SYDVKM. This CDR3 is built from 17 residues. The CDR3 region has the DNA TGTGCCAGCAGTTTACCTCTCGCGGAAAGCACAAACAATGAGCAGTTCTTC. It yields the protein CASSLPLAESTNNEQFF.

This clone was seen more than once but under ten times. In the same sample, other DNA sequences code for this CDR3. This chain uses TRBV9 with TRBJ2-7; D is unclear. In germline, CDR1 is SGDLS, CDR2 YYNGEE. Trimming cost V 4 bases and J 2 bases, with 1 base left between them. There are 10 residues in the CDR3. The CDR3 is CASSPYEQYF. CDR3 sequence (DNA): TGTGCCAGCAGCCCCTACGAGCAGTACTTC.

In DNA, the CDR3 is TGTGCCAGCAGGGGTAGCGGGAGCAACACCTACGAGCAGTACTTC. This encodes CASRGSGSNTYEQYF. V and J are TRBV28 and TRBJ2-7; TRBD2 matches at 9 bases. Trimming cost V 6 bases and J 2 bases; bases outside gene matches: 8. Germline V gene lookup returns CDR1 MDHEN and CDR2 SYDVKM. CDR3 size: 15 residues.

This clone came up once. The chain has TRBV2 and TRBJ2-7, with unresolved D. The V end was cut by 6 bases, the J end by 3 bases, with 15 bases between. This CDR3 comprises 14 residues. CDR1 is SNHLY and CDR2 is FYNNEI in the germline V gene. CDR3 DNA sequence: TGTGCCAGCAGCCCCAATCCCAGCCACTACGAGCAGTACTTC. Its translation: CASSPNPSHYEQYF.

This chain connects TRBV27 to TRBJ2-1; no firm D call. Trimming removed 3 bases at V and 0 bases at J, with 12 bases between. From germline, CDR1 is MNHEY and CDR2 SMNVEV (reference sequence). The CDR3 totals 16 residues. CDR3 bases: TGTGCCAGCAGTTTTTTTGGTCGAAGCTCCTACAATGAGCAGTTCTTC. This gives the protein CASSFFGRSSYNEQFF.

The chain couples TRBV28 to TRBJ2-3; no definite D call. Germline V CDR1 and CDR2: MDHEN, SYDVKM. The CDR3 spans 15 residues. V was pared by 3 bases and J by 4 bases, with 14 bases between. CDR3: CASSFKSLVADTQYF. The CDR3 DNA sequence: TGTGCCAGCAGTTTCAAGTCATTGGTGGCAGATACGCAGTATTTT.

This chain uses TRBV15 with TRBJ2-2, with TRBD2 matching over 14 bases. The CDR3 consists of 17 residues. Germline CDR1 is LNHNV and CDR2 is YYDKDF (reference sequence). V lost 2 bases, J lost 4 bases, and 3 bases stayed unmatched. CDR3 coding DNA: TGTGCCACCAGCAGAACGGGACTAGCGGGGGTCACCGGGGAGCTGTTTTTT. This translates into CATSRTGLAGVTGELFF.

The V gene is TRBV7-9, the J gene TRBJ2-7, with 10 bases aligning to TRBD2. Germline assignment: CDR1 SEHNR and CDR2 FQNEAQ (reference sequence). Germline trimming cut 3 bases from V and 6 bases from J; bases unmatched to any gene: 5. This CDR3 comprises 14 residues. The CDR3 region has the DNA TGTGCCAGCAGCTTGGTAGCGGGAGGATCCGAGCAGTACTTC. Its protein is CASSLVAGGSEQYF.

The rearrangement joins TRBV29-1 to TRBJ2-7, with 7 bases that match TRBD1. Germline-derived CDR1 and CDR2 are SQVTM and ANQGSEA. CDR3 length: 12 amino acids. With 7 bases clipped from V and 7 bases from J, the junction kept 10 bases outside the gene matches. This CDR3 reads CSGLKGAGEQYF. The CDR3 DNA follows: TGCAGCGGGTTAAAGGGGGCTGGGGAGCAGTACTTC.

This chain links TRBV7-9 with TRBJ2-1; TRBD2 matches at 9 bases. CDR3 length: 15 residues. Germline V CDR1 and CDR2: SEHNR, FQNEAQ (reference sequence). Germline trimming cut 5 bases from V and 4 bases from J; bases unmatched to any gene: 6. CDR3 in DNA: TGTGCCAGCAGCCAAAGACTAGCGGAGTACAATGAGCAGTTCTTC. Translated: CASSQRLAEYNEQFF.

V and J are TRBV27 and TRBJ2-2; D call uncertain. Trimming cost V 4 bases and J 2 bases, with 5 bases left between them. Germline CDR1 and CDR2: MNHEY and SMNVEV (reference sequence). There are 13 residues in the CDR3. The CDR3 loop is CASSSYNTGELFF. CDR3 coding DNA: TGTGCCAGCAGTTCCTACAACACCGGGGAGCTGTTTTTT.

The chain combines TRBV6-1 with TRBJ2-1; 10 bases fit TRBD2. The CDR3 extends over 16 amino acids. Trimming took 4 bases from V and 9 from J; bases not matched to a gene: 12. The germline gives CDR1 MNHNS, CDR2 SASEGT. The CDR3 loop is CASSGRRAGGLSEQFF. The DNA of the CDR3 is TGTGCCAGCAGTGGCCGCAGAGCGGGAGGGCTCAGTGAGCAGTTCTTC.

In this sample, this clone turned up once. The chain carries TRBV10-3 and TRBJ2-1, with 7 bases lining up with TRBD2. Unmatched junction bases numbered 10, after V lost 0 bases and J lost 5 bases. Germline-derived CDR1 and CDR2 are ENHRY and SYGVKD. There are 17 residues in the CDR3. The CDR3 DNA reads TGTGCCATCAGTGAGTCGTTGGGACTAACCGAAAACAATGAGCAGTTCTTC. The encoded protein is CAISESLGLTENNEQFF.

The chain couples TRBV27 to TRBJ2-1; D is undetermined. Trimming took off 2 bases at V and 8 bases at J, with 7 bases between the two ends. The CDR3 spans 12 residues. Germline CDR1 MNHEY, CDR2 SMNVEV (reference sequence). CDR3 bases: TGTGCCAGCAGTTTAGCCGAGGATGAGCAGTTCTTC. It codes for CASSLAEDEQFF.

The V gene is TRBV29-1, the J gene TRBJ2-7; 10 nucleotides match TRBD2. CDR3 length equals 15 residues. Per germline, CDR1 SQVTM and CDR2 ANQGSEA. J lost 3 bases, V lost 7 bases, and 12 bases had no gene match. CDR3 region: CSAEGEREGFYEQYF. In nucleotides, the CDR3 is TGCAGCGCCGAAGGGGAGCGGGAGGGCTTCTACGAGCAGTACTTC.

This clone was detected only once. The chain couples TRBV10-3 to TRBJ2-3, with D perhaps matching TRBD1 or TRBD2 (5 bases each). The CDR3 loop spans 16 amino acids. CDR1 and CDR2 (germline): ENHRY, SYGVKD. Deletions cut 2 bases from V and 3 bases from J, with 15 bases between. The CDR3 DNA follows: TGTGCCATCAGTGAGGGTTCGGGGCAGATAACAGATACGCAGTATTTT. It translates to CAISEGSGQITDTQYF.

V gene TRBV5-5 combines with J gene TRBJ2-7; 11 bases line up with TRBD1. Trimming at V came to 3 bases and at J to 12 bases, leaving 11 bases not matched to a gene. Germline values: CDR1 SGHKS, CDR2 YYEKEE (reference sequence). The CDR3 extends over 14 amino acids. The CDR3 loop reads CASSSGQGAWGRYF. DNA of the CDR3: TGTGCCAGCAGCTCAGGACAGGGGGCTTGGGGTCGGTACTTC.

The CDR3 reads CASSLKHGLVGETQYF. CDR3 coding DNA: TGTGCCAGCAGCTTAAAGCACGGACTAGTGGGGGAGACCCAGTACTTC. This chain links TRBV11-2 with TRBJ2-5; 7 nucleotides line up with TRBD2. The CDR3 is 16 residues long. The junction had 11 bases not matched to a gene; V was cut back by 2 bases and J by 5 bases. Germline CDR1 is SGHAT and CDR2 is FQNNGV.

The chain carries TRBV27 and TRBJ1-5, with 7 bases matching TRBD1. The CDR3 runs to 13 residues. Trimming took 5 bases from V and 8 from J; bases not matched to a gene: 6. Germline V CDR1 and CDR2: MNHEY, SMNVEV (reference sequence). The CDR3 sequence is CASSRTGGEPQHF. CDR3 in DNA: TGTGCCAGCAGTCGGACAGGCGGGGAGCCCCAGCATTTT.

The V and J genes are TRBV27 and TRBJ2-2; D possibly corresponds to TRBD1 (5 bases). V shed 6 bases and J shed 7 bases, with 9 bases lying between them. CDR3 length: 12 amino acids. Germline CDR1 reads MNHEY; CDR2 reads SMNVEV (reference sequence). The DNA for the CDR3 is TGTGCCAGCAGCAAGGGGTTCGGGGAGCTGTTTTTT. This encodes CASSKGFGELFF.

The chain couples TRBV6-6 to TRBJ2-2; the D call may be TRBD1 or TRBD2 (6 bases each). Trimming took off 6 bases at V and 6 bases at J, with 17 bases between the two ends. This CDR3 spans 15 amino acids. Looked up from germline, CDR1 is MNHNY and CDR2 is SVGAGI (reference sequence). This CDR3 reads CASSRGTFSPGELFF. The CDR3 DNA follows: TGTGCCAGCAGCCGCGGGACATTCTCTCCCGGGGAGCTGTTTTTT.

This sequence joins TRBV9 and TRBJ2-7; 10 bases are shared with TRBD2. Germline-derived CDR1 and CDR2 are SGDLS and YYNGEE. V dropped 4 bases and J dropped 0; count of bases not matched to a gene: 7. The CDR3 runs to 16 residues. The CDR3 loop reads CASSTGTSARSYEQYF. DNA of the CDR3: TGTGCCAGCAGCACAGGGACTAGCGCGCGCTCCTACGAGCAGTACTTC.

In DNA form, the CDR3 reads TGTGCCAGCAGCTCGGTCCTATCCTACAATGAGCAGTTCTTC. Translated: CASSSVLSYNEQFF. The chain is built from TRBV7-9 and TRBJ2-1; D is ambiguous. The V gene's germline CDR1 is SEHNR and CDR2 FQNEAQ (reference sequence). This CDR3 contains 14 residues. V was cut by 4 bases and J by 1 base, with 8 bases left in between.

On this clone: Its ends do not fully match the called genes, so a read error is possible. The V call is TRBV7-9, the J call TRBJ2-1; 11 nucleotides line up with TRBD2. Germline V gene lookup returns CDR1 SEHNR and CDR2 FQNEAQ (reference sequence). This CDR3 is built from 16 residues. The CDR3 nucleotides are TGTGCCAGCAGCCTAGCGGGAGGTTCCCCCCACAATGAGCAGTTCTTC. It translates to CASSLAGGSPHNEQFF.